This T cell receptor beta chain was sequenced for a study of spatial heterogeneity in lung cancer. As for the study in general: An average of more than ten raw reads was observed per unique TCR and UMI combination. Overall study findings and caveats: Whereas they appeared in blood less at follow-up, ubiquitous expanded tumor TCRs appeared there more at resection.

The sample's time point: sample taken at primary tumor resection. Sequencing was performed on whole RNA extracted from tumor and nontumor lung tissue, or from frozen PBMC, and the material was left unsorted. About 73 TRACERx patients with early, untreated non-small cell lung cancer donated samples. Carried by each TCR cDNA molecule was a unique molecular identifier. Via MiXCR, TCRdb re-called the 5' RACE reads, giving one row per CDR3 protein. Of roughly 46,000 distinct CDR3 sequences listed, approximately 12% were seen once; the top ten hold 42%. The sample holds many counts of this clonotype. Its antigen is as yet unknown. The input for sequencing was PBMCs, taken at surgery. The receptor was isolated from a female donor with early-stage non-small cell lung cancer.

CDR3 nucleotide sequence: TGTGCCAGCAGCTTCTCTAACGGGAACACTGAAGCTTTCTTT. It encodes CASSFSNGNTEAFF. The J gene is TRBJ1-1, the V gene TRBV11-2; D gene ambiguous. There are 14 residues in the CDR3. Germline loops: CDR1 SGHAT, CDR2 FQNNGV. The V end lost 3 bases, the J end lost 1 base, and 9 bases lay between the germline ends.